This T cell receptor (beta chain) stems from a study of control samples from healthy donors and cancer patients. TCRdb's table, derived via immunoSEQ multiplex PCR, lists solely in-frame clones and lacks some. The sample has around 50,000 clones; approximately 90% are singletons. This clone was seen only once. V shed 2 bases and J 2 bases; nucleotides not matched to a gene: 6. In germline, CDR1 is KGHDR, CDR2 SFDVKD. CDR3 size: 16 residues. This clonotype was obtained from a man aged 25 to 40 with colorectal cancer. The chain has TRBV24-1 and TRBJ2-3; 7 nucleotides align to TRBD1. The sample comprised PBMCs. This CDR3 reads CATSDYRDSSTDTQYF. The CDR3, as DNA: TGTGCCACCAGTGATTACCGGGACAGCTCCACAGATACGCAGTATTTT.